A selection of T cell receptor beta chains follows, all from one sample in a study of cytomegalovirus exposure and HLA in healthy donors. Repertoires were generated with immunoSEQ multiplex PCR, while TCRdb's copy carries only in-frame clones and drops some. This sample has more than 130,000 clones; around 85% occur once, and the top ten carry roughly 4%. Sequencing used PBMCs. Receptors originate from a middle-aged man in good health and CMV-seropositive. Each CDR3 is given with its conserved first and last residue. Fields, in order: D gene, J gene, clone size, CDR3 length, V gene, CDR3 DNA, CDR3 protein. A D gene is named only where the DNA matches it firmly. Only some rows state a clone size, as once, few, many or a class for expanded clones.

>-|TRBJ2-1|-|13|TRBV5-1
TGCGCCAGCAGCTTGGACAGGGCTAATGAGCAGTTCTTC
CASSLDRANEQFF
>TRBD1|TRBJ1-3|-|14|TRBV18
TGTGCCAGCTCACCAAGGGACAGATCAAACACCATATATTTT
CASSPRDRSNTIYF
>TRBD2|TRBJ2-7|-|16|TRBV10-3
TGTGCCTCATCAGGAGGGAGGGAGGGCCTTCGTCTCGAGCAGTACTTC
CASSGGREGLRLEQYF
>-|TRBJ1-2|-|12|TRBV29-1
TGCAGCGTCGTGCTACAGAACTATGGCTACACCTTC
CSVVLQNYGYTF
>-|TRBJ2-1|once|12|TRBV7-9
TGTGCCAGCAGCTTGACAGGCGGTGAGCAGTTCTTC
CASSLTGGEQFF
>-|TRBJ1-5|-|15|TRBV5-6
TGTGCCAGCAGCTTGGGTTTTTATAGCAATCAGCCCCAGCATTTT
CASSLGFYSNQPQHF
>TRBD1|TRBJ2-5|-|15|TRBV29-1
TGCAGCTCTAGGACAGGGGGATTGCAACAAGAGACCCAGTACTTC
CSSRTGGLQQETQYF
>-|TRBJ2-1|-|15|TRBV4-3
TGCGCCAGCAGCCAAGGCCGGGGGATCCAGAATGAGCAGTTCTTC
CASSQGRGIQNEQFF
>-|TRBJ1-1|few|13|TRBV29-1
TGCAGCGGAGGGTACAGGGAAAACACTGAAGCTTTCTTT
CSGGYRENTEAFF
>TRBD1|TRBJ2-7|-|15|TRBV11-2
TGTGCCAGCAGCTTTAGTGGCCAGGGGGCGCGGGAGCAGTACTTC
CASSFSGQGAREQYF
>-|TRBJ2-3|-|16|TRBV6-6
TGTGCCAGCAGTTACCTTGAGATCCGGAGCACAGATACGCAGTATTTT
CASSYLEIRSTDTQYF
>-|TRBJ2-1|-|13|TRBV7-6
TGTGCCAGCAGCTTAGCGCTCGGCAATGAGCAGTTCTTC
CASSLALGNEQFF